The present T cell receptor (beta chain) was sequenced within a study of T cells in narcolepsy. Study-wide findings and caveats: In some patient and control memory CD4+ samples, autoreactive clones were absent. Healthy controls reportedly lacked the autoreactive clonotypes serially found in patients' blood. HCRT-specific and TRIB2-specific autoreactive clonotypes appeared among same-patient CSF and blood CD4+ clonotypes.

TCRdb's table, derived via immunoSEQ multiplex PCR, lists solely in-frame clones and lacks some. The repertoire holds approximately 31,000 clones, with about 77% as singletons. This CDR3 spans 12 amino acids. With 8 bases clipped from V and 6 bases from J, the junction kept 6 bases outside the gene matches. Germline V gene lookup returns CDR1 MNHNY and CDR2 SVGAGI (reference sequence). This clone was seen only a few times. Antigen: not known. The source material was CD45RA- memory CD4+ T cells from PBMCs. This TCR was sampled from a human donor with narcolepsy. The rearrangement uses TRBV6-6 and TRBJ2-7; 8 positions match TRBD1. DNA of the CDR3: TGTGCCAGCGGGCAGGGGGCCCCCGAGCAGTACTTC. Residues: CASGQGAPEQYF.